The 23 T cell receptor beta chains listed next were all sequenced from one sample in a study of patients and donors after allogeneic stem cell transplantation. TCRdb reprocessed the RT-PCR reads with MiXCR, giving one entry per CDR3 protein. The sample has about 160,000 distinct CDR3 sequences, roughly two fifths seen once. The sequenced material came from blood, either unsorted or a sorted T cell fraction (not recorded which). The receptors here all came from a human donor who was either an allogeneic HSCT recipient or a stem cell or donor lymphocyte infusion donor (not recorded which). It is not recorded whose cells these are; they may come from a transplant donor.

The chain has TRBV5-5 and TRBJ1-2; 9 bases line up with TRBD1. Looked up from germline, CDR1 is SGHKS and CDR2 is YYEKEE (reference sequence). Trimming at V came to 4 bases and at J to 5 bases, leaving 9 bases not matched to a gene. The CDR3 loop spans 15 amino acids. The CDR3 sequence: CASSILDRGAYGYTF. The CDR3 region has the DNA TGTGCCAGCAGCATCCTAGACAGGGGGGCTTATGGCTACACCTTC. Using reference TRBV5-5 and TRBJ1-2 for the parts outside the CDR3, the full variable domain is DAGVTQSPTHLIKTRGQQVTLRCSPISGHKSVSWYQQVLGQGPQFIFQYYEKEERGRGNFPDRFSARQFPNYSSELNVNALLLGDSALYLCASSILDRGAYGYTFGSGTRLTVV.

The chain recombines TRBV4-3 with TRBJ2-1; D tentatively fits TRBD1 or TRBD2 (6 bases each). This CDR3 is 16 amino acids long. Trimming removed 4 bases from V and 2 bases from J, with 15 bases in between. The germline CDR1 and CDR2 sequences are LGHNA and YSLEER. CDR3 DNA sequence: TGCGCCAGCAGCCCGGAGGGGGGCTTCCCCTACAATGAGCAGTTCTTC. It codes for CASSPEGGFPYNEQFF.

The V and J genes are TRBV20-1 and TRBJ1-1; TRBD1 might be the D (5 bases). V lost 6 bases, J lost 5 bases, and 13 bases lay in between. Germline V gene data show CDR1 as DFQATT and CDR2 as SNEGSKA (reference sequence). The length of the CDR3 is 12 residues. CDR3 sequence: CSAEGWGTEAFF. As DNA, the CDR3 is TGCAGTGCGGAGGGGTGGGGTACTGAAGCTTTCTTT.

This clonotype has a handful of counts. The gene calls are TRBV7-2 and TRBJ2-4, with TRBD2 matching over 10 bases. The germline V gene encodes CDR1 SGHTA and CDR2 FQGNSA. V shed 5 bases, J shed 1 base, and the junction held 5 bases outside the gene matches. This CDR3 contains 16 residues. The chain's CDR3 is CASSAEAGGAKNIQYF. CDR3 bases: TGTGCCAGCAGCGCCGAAGCGGGGGGGGCCAAAAACATTCAGTACTTC.

This rearrangement joins TRBV5-5 to TRBJ1-5, with D maybe TRBD1 (5 bases). Trimming shortened V by 4 bases and J by 11 bases, and 19 bases separated the two germline ends. This CDR3 comprises 14 residues. Germline lookup yields CDR1 SGHKS and CDR2 YYEKEE (reference sequence). CDR3 coding DNA: TGTGCCAGCAGCGGCGACGGGACTGTGGGGGCCCAGCATTTT. Amino acid sequence: CASSGDGTVGAQHF.

This rearrangement joins TRBV11-3 to TRBJ2-3; the match to TRBD2 covers 9 bases. J lost 2 bases, V lost 7 bases, and 13 bases had no gene match. CDR3 size: 17 residues. In germline, CDR1 is SGHNT, CDR2 YENEEA. In DNA form, the CDR3 reads TGTGCCAGCAAGAGGCTAGCGGGGCTTTCGTACACAGATACGCAGTATTTT. It encodes CASKRLAGLSYTDTQYF. Complete variable domain (other parts from reference TRBV11-3 and TRBJ2-3): EAGVVQSPRYKIIEKKQPVAFWCNPISGHNTLYWYLQNLGQGPELLIRYENEEAVDDSQLPKDRFSAERLKGVDSTLKIQPAELGDSAVYLCASKRLAGLSYTDTQYFGPGTRLTVL.

The chain joins TRBV12-3 or TRBV12-4 to TRBJ2-7; a possible D gene is TRBD1 (6 bases). The CDR3 has 12 amino acids. V dropped 8 bases and J dropped 3 bases, with 11 bases sitting between them. CDR3 sequence: CASGRGGYEQYF. The CDR3 bases are TGTGCCAGCGGCAGAGGGGGCTACGAGCAGTACTTC.

This chain joins TRBV5-1 and TRBJ1-2, with TRBD1 identical over 7 bases. This CDR3 contains 13 residues. With V trimmed by 3 bases and J by 6 bases, 5 bases remained unmatched. Germline V gives CDR1 SGHRS, CDR2 YFSETQ. In DNA form, the CDR3 reads TGCGCCAGCAGCTCGGGACAGAGGGATGGCTACACCTTC. This encodes CASSSGQRDGYTF.

The chain joins TRBV12-3 or TRBV12-4 to TRBJ2-5; D is ambiguous. Trimming stripped 4 bases from V and 5 bases from J, with 8 bases between. There are 12 residues in the CDR3. CDR3 nucleotides: TGTGCCAGCAGTTATAATTTCGAGACCCAGTACTTC. This encodes CASSYNFETQYF.

This chain links TRBV20-1 with TRBJ1-1; 9 bases match TRBD1. V shed 6 bases, J shed 4 bases, and the junction held 3 bases outside the gene matches. There are 12 residues in the CDR3. Germline V CDR1 and CDR2: DFQATT, SNEGSKA (reference sequence). CDR3 sequence (DNA): TGCAGTGCCCAGACAGGGGGCACTGAAGCTTTCTTT. Encoded protein: CSAQTGGTEAFF.

This clonotype was counted a few times. V and J are TRBV20-1 and TRBJ1-1; D is uncertain. Per germline, CDR1 DFQATT and CDR2 SNEGSKA (reference sequence). The V end was cut by 4 bases, the J end by 1 base, with 7 bases between. The CDR3 extends over 12 amino acids. The CDR3 DNA reads TGCAGTGCTAACGCGGCGAACACTGAAGCTTTCTTT. Its protein product is CSANAANTEAFF.

The chain has TRBV7-9 and TRBJ1-2; D gene unclear. Looked up from germline, CDR1 is SEHNR and CDR2 is FQNEAQ (reference sequence). V gave up 2 bases and J gave up 13 bases, with 17 bases separating them. The CDR3 spans 13 residues. The CDR3 region is CASSLINGGLSTF. The CDR3 DNA sequence: TGTGCCAGCAGCTTAATTAACGGCGGGCTTAGCACCTTC.

This clonotype was detected ten times or more. Here the CDR3 DNA reads TGTGCCAGCAGTTTAGGACAGGGCAGCCATCAGCCCCAGCATTTT. It codes for CASSLGQGSHQPQHF. V gene TRBV12-3 or TRBV12-4 combines with J gene TRBJ1-5; 7 bases fit TRBD1. This CDR3 has 15 amino acids. Germline trimming cut 1 base from V and 5 bases from J; bases unmatched to any gene: 5.

This rearrangement joins TRBV6-5 to TRBJ2-2, with 13 bases aligning to TRBD2. Germline CDR1 and CDR2: MNHEY and SVGAGI. V shed 6 bases and J 3 bases; nucleotides not matched to a gene: 1. The length of the CDR3 is 15 residues. Here the CDR3 DNA reads TGTGCCAGCAGACTAGCGGGGGGGTACACCGGGGAGCTGTTTTTT. Protein sequence: CASRLAGGYTGELFF.

This clonotype was counted between two and nine times. DNA for the CDR3: TGTGCCACCCGGGACTACCAAGAGACCCAGTACTTC. Residues: CATRDYQETQYF. The chain recombines TRBV6-6 with TRBJ2-5, with a weak D call TRBD2 (6 bases). The CDR3 is made up of 12 amino acids. With 10 bases removed from V and 0 bases from J, the gap between germline ends came to 9 bases. From germline, CDR1 is MNHNY and CDR2 SVGAGI (reference sequence).

This chain uses TRBV7-2 with TRBJ1-5; D is uncertain. The germline V gene encodes CDR1 SGHTA and CDR2 FQGNSA. Trimming pared 1 base from V and 1 base from J, leaving 8 bases between. The CDR3 runs 15 residues. The CDR3 spells CASSLGHPSNQPQHF. Written as DNA, the CDR3 is TGTGCCAGCAGCTTAGGACACCCCAGCAATCAGCCCCAGCATTTT.

The J gene is TRBJ2-1, the V gene TRBV29-1; 12 bases align to TRBD2. Unmatched junction bases numbered 6, after V lost 5 bases and J lost 10 bases. Germline assignment: CDR1 SQVTM and CDR2 ANQGSEA. The CDR3 extends over 13 amino acids. This CDR3 reads CSVSSSGGAEQFF. The CDR3 coding sequence is TGCAGCGTTTCCTCTAGCGGGGGGGCAGAGCAGTTCTTC.

V and J are TRBV6-6 and TRBJ1-6, with D unclear. Germline CDR1 is MNHNY and CDR2 is SVGAGI (reference sequence). V lost 7 bases to trimming and J lost 16 bases, with 14 bases between them. This CDR3 comprises 11 residues. For the CDR3, the DNA is TGTGCCAGCAAGTACCCAGCAGAGCTCCACTTT. Protein: CASKYPAELHF.

This clonotype was recorded at least ten times. The chain carries TRBV5-6 and TRBJ1-3, with D tentatively TRBD1 (6 bases). The CDR3 loop spans 15 amino acids. Germline CDR1 reads SGHDT; CDR2 reads YYEEEE. V was pared by 0 bases and J by 0 bases, with 7 bases between. CDR3 bases: TGTGCCAGCAGCTTGGTGGGGGCCTCTGGAAACACCATATATTTT. It translates to CASSLVGASGNTIYF.

The chain recombines TRBV6-5 with TRBJ1-3; maybe TRBD1 (5 bases). CDR3 length: 15 residues. V was clipped by 0 bases and J by 0 bases, with 6 bases between them. The germline CDR1 and CDR2 sequences are MNHEY and SVGAGI. DNA for the CDR3: TGTGCCAGCAGTTACTCGACAGACTCTGGAAACACCATATATTTT. This encodes CASSYSTDSGNTIYF.

This clonotype was detected a few times. V is TRBV10-3 and J is TRBJ2-7; unclear D gene. V was pared by 8 bases and J by 3 bases, with 14 bases between. CDR1 ENHRY and CDR2 SYGVKD come from the germline V gene. CDR3 length equals 13 residues. The CDR3 DNA reads TGTGCCATCTCCGACGTCCCCCTCTACGAGCAGTACTTC. It codes for CAISDVPLYEQYF.

V and J are TRBV28 and TRBJ1-6; 9 nucleotides agree with TRBD1. V lost 5 bases, J lost 6 bases, and 8 bases stayed unmatched. The germline gives CDR1 MDHEN, CDR2 SYDVKM. The CDR3 has 16 amino acids. The CDR3, as DNA: TGTGCCAGCAGTCCACCTCCGGGACAGGGTAATTCACCCCTCCACTTT. Translated, it gives CASSPPPGQGNSPLHF.

The rearrangement links TRBV7-3 to TRBJ1-2; TRBD1 matches 7 bases. The CDR3 length is 13 residues. Trimming at V came to 5 bases and at J to 3 bases, leaving 3 bases not matched to a gene. Germline V gene lookup returns CDR1 SGHTA and CDR2 FQGTGA. DNA of the CDR3: TGTGCCAGCAGCCCCAGGGGGGACTATGGCTACACCTTC. Translated: CASSPRGDYGYTF.